This T cell receptor beta chain originates from a study of T cells after yellow fever vaccination. About the study: When fractions had low cell numbers, they were prepared with SMART-Seq v4 Ultra Low Input. Whole-study findings and limits: Reappearance after the booster was seen for most primary-vaccination clones, at 95% to 97% CD4 and 88% CD8. Researchers cautioned that FACS-sorted repertoires could harbor abundant clonotypes contaminating from the bulk population.

Generation of TCR cDNA used 5'RACE template switching (which added a universal primer site and UMIs). MiXCR, applied by TCRdb to the 5' RACE reads, yields one record per CDR3 protein. Of some 200,000 distinct CDR3 sequences in the sample, approximately 3% were seen once. The CDR3 covers 14 residues. V was clipped by 4 bases and J by 9 bases; unmatched bases: 7. CDR1 and CDR2 (germline): LGHDT, YNNKEL (reference sequence). This clonotype has a handful of counts. Its target is not known. Specimen: CD4+ T cells sorted from PBMCs, collected 10 days after the yellow fever booster vaccination. The rearrangement joins TRBV3-1 to TRBJ2-3, with 10 bases that match TRBD1. This TCR was sampled from a man aged 18 to 29 who received the YFV17D yellow fever vaccine. The CDR3 sequence is CASSPAGTGDTQYF. DNA of the CDR3: TGTGCCAGCAGCCCCGCCGGGACAGGGGACACGCAGTATTTT.